The present T cell receptor (beta chain) was sequenced within a study of blood T cell repertoires in COVID-19. Assay used: immunoSEQ multiplex PCR; TCRdb lists only in-frame clones, some missing. The sample lists fewer than 500,000 clones, approximately 90% occurring once. Trimming took off 6 bases at V and 0 bases at J, with 12 bases between the two ends. The germline CDR1 and CDR2 sequences are GTSNPN and SVGIG (reference sequence). The CDR3 covers 13 residues. This clonotype originated in a man younger than 40 who had recovered from COVID-19. Sequencing was carried out using PBMCs or T cells enriched from blood (not recorded which). The rearrangement uses TRBV30 and TRBJ2-7; a possible D gene is TRBD2 (5 bases). The CDR3: CACRDGSSYEQYF. In DNA form, the CDR3 reads TGTGCCTGCCGGGATGGTAGCTCCTACGAGCAGTACTTC.